The 10 T cell receptor beta chains reported below all come from one sample, sequenced in a study of cytomegalovirus exposure and HLA in healthy donors (dated by TCRdb to between 2016 and 2019). To prepare the library, the immunoSEQ multiplex PCR assay was applied. The multiplex PCR relied on a mix of 60 forward primers for TCR Vbeta segments and 13 reverse primers for TCR Jbeta segments. Sourced from immuneACCESS, this table was stored by TCRdb with only in-frame sequences that have V and J called. A share of the clones is absent; for the studies checked, an unresolved V gene accounts for under half, and the remainder has no known explanation. The sample yields fewer than 250,000 clones; approximately 79% were counted once. Roughly 1.9% of the sample goes to the ten largest clones. Sequenced material: PBMCs. These receptors were collected from a male donor in good health and CMV-seronegative.

The chain couples TRBV6-5 to TRBJ1-1; D gene ambiguous. Trimming shortened V by 2 bases and J by 0 bases, and 7 bases separated the two germline ends. The length of the CDR3 is 14 residues. Germline values: CDR1 MNHEY, CDR2 SVGAGI. The CDR3 DNA sequence: TGTGCCAGCAGTTACCAGATTATGAACACTGAAGCTTTCTTT. It specifies CASSYQIMNTEAFF.

The chain couples TRBV7-9 to TRBJ1-6; maybe TRBD1 (6 bases). V was clipped by 5 bases and J by 3 bases, with 17 bases between them. The V gene's germline CDR1 is SEHNR and CDR2 FQNEAQ (reference sequence). The CDR3 spans 17 residues. Here the CDR3 reads CASSRAGGRNYNSPLHF. In DNA form, the CDR3 reads TGTGCCAGCAGCCGAGCCGGGGGGCGAAACTATAATTCACCCCTCCACTTT.

The rearrangement uses TRBV28 and TRBJ1-4; 9 nucleotides match TRBD1. Germline CDR1 is MDHEN and CDR2 is SYDVKM. The trim removed 3 bases at V and 7 bases at J, leaving 12 bases unmatched. This CDR3 region has 17 residues. The CDR3 nucleotides are TGTGCCAGCAGTTTTTTTGACAGGGGGAAGGAAGTTGAAAAACTGTTTTTT. Protein: CASSFFDRGKEVEKLFF.

In regard to this clone: Within the sample, other DNA sequences also encode this same CDR3. The V and J genes are TRBV9 and TRBJ2-1; weak D call: TRBD1 (7 bases). Trimming removed 4 bases from V and 3 bases from J, with 14 bases in between. CDR1 SGDLS and CDR2 YYNGEE come from the germline V gene. CDR3 size: 15 residues. CDR3 in amino acids: CASSPQGGLYNEQFF. The DNA of the CDR3 is TGTGCCAGCAGCCCTCAGGGGGGCCTCTACAATGAGCAGTTCTTC.

V gene TRBV19 combines with J gene TRBJ2-1, with no clear D. The CDR3 is 15 residues long. Germline V lookup: CDR1 LNHDA, CDR2 SQIVND (reference sequence). V lost 5 bases, J lost 4 bases, and 15 bases lay in between. Here the CDR3 reads CASSPKLPTYNEQFF. The DNA of the CDR3 is TGTGCCAGTAGTCCTAAGCTCCCAACTTACAATGAGCAGTTCTTC.

The chain carries TRBV6-1 and TRBJ1-1; tentative D call: TRBD1 (5 bases). Per germline, CDR1 MNHNS and CDR2 SASEGT. There are 12 residues in the CDR3. The germline V and J ends were trimmed by 8 bases and 8 bases, with 15 bases remaining between them. The CDR3 DNA is TGTGCCAGCTATACCAGGGCCGTAGAAGCTTTCTTT. Its translation is CASYTRAVEAFF.

CDR3 DNA: TGCGCCAGCAGCCAAGCCCTCAATCGACAGGACGTTAACTATGGCTACACCTTC. Encoded protein: CASSQALNRQDVNYGYTF. The chain has TRBV4-1 and TRBJ1-2; a weak D match, TRBD1 (6 bases). The V and J ends lost 1 base and 1 base respectively, with 19 bases between them. The CDR3 runs to 18 residues. Germline V lookup: CDR1 MGHRA, CDR2 YSYEKL.

The rearrangement uses TRBV5-1 and TRBJ1-5; D perhaps matches TRBD1 (6 bases). The length of the CDR3 is 14 residues. Trimming took 0 bases from V and 6 from J, leaving 10 bases between them. Germline V gene data show CDR1 as SGHRS and CDR2 as YFSETQ. CDR3 region: CASSLEPGVQPQHF. DNA for the CDR3: TGCGCCAGCAGCTTGGAACCAGGGGTTCAGCCCCAGCATTTT.

The chain links TRBV5-1 to TRBJ1-1, with 7 bases fitting TRBD1. V lost 3 bases to trimming and J lost 4 bases; unmatched junction nucleotides: 6. Germline V gives CDR1 SGHRS, CDR2 YFSETQ. The CDR3 consists of 14 residues. CDR3 DNA sequence: TGCGCCAGCAGCTCCGCCGGGACAGTCACTGAAGCTTTCTTT. This gives the protein CASSSAGTVTEAFF.

The chain carries TRBV4-3 and TRBJ2-2, with a weak D call TRBD1 (5 bases). The germline V gene has CDR1 LGHNA and CDR2 YSLEER. V was shortened by 0 bases and J by 7 bases, with 15 bases between the two germline ends. CDR3 length: 16 amino acids. As DNA, the CDR3 is TGCGCCAGCAGCCAAGAAAATAAGGGGCTTGGCGGGGAGCTGTTTTTT. Translation gives CASSQENKGLGGELFF.